This T cell receptor beta chain stems from a study of cytotoxic CD8 clonotypes in ibrutinib-treated CLL (dated by TCRdb to the early 2020s). Context from the whole study: The cohort had eleven to twelve relapsed/refractory and 15 treatment-naive patients; roughly 18 were IGHV unmutated. Responses were partial in roughly 24 patients and complete in 2; after median around 66 months follow-up, about 14 stayed in remission and 12 progressed. Response samples were taken after a median of roughly a year on treatment, ranging from about 6 to 40 months. Samples averaged about 260,000 productive templates and 90,000 to 95,000 productive rearrangements. Of the 86 people in the trial, approximately 24 had longitudinal samples available. Cryopreserved peripheral blood mononuclear cells were collected before treatment, at response, and at either disease progression or sustained remission. Every remission and progressive disease sample was obtained while ibrutinib was still being received by the patients. The investigation overall reported the following: Baseline clonality was found to be higher than that of age-matched healthy donors and was strongly correlated with circulating CD8+ T-cell counts. At ibrutinib response clonality went up, during sustained remission it held steady, and at progression it dropped back toward baseline. Sampling times were not matched between patients in sustained remission and patients whose disease was progressing, and lymph node repertoires were not examined. Public clonotypes were rare and either shrank or stayed stable during treatment, and the rise in clonality at ibrutinib response reflected expansion of private clonotypes.

Its CDR3 holds 12 amino acids, cysteine through phenylalanine. Of all the DNA, just the CDR3 is kept, 36 bases in frame from base 1. Taken from the germline V gene (reference sequence), the CDR1 and CDR2 loops are SEHNR and FQNEAQ. V loses 3 bases of germline sequence and J loses 5 bases, and the interval between the two ends is 5 bases. On a MiSeq, deep resolution sequencing aimed for a depth between 1 in 1 million and 1 in 200,000 T cells, with each clonotype covered 10x on average. The immunoSEQ hsTCRB Kit was used to generate the TCR beta libraries. Concerning the study's data processing: Data were analyzed with ImmunoSEQ Data Assistant and ImmunoSEQ Analyzer, with V, D and J genes assigned per IMGT definitions. Clonality, which ranges from 0 to 1, was calculated by subtracting the normalized Shannon entropy of productive rearrangement frequencies from one. Public clonotype analysis was restricted to overrepresented clonotypes comprising at least 0.05% of each patient's repertoire. Approximately 12 age-matched healthy donor repertoires from immuneACCESS were used as controls for clonality. TCRdb re-hosts the immuneACCESS table, in-frame sequences only. Its copies lack some clones; in the studies checked, an unresolved V gene accounts for under half of them, and the cause for the rest is not known. That table supplies the V and J calls and clone size; D and trimming were determined from the DNA. The sample contains roughly 250,000 clones, roughly 70% of them found a single time. The biggest ten clones account for 15% of the sample.

Per the publication, the time point label means: around 2 years on ibrutinib. For TCR beta library preparation, approximately 2 micrograms of genomic DNA was extracted from cryopreserved PBMCs. Longitudinal blood samples from CLL patients on ibrutinib monotherapy underwent high-throughput TCR beta sequencing. The patients were enrolled in a single-center, open-label phase 2 trial of ibrutinib monotherapy. Worth noting for this clone: Its antigen target is currently unknown. There are no base qualities to consult, and no much larger clone falls within one base.

The receptor chain draws on TRBV7-9 and TRBJ2-1, with the D segment identity uncertain. This receptor was identified in a human donor with chronic lymphocytic leukemia. The material was PBMCs, obtained after 24 months of ibrutinib treatment. The CDR3 sequence is CASSFTDNEQFF. The sequenced DNA is TGTGCCAGCAGCTTCACGGACAATGAGCAGTTCTTC.